This TCR beta chain derives from a study of regulatory T cells in long-lasting Graves disease. Notes on the study in general: Persistent disease was characterized by preferential usage of TRBV28, TRBJ1-2 and TRBJ2-5.

The time point: newly diagnosed GD, antithyroid drugs for less than 3 months. From PBMCs, RNA was extracted and then used to make the TCR library. The TCR beta library used iRepertoire HTBI primers with Arm-PCR amplification of CDR3. MiXCR, applied by TCRdb to the multiplex PCR reads, yields one record per CDR3 protein. The table lists about 540,000 distinct CDR3 sequences, approximately 13% of them singletons, with 10% in the top ten. The CDR3 is made up of 14 amino acids. Between the trimmed V and J ends, which lost 6 bases and 5 bases, there was a span of 18 bases. Per germline, CDR1 SQVTM and CDR2 ANQGSEA. This clonotype has only a few counts. No antigen is known for it. These data were likewise used in another study, on T cells in Graves' hyperthyroidism and ophthalmopathy.

This receptor was taken from a man aged 25 to 40 with Graves disease. Sequenced material: peripheral blood mononuclear cells (PBMCs), taken at new diagnosis, from a patient treated with antithyroid drugs. This rearrangement joins TRBV29-1 to TRBJ2-3, with D perhaps matching TRBD2 (5 bases). The DNA of the CDR3 is TGCAGCGTGGAGGCGGGCCACACCGTAGATACGCAGTATTTT. Residues: CSVEAGHTVDTQYF.